These 27 T cell receptor beta chains came from one sample sequenced in a study of T cell repertoires in cytomegalovirus infection. TCRdb redid the calling of the reads with MiXCR, one entry per CDR3 protein. The data hold 630,000 or so distinct CDR3 sequences, with more than 20% observed a single time. Sequencing input: CD8+ T cells from PBMCs. All receptors come from a human donor in good health (CMV status not recorded). Some clones in this sample may be carry-over from other donors' samples.

This clonotype came up many times. The chain uses TRBV7-8 and TRBJ2-5; 9 positions agree with TRBD2. The germline V gene encodes CDR1 SGHVS and CDR2 FQNEAQ. The CDR3 length is 18 residues. After removal of 0 bases from V and 5 bases from J, the junction contained 13 bases not matched to a gene. The CDR3 protein is CASSLALLAGGTGETQYF. CDR3 sequence (DNA): TGTGCCAGCAGCTTAGCGTTACTAGCGGGCGGGACGGGGGAGACCCAGTACTTC.

The rearrangement joins TRBV5-6 to TRBJ2-3; possibly TRBD2 for D (5 bases). The V gene lost 4 bases and the J gene lost 0 bases, with 12 bases spanning the gap. Germline CDR1 and CDR2: SGHDT and YYEEEE. CDR3 size: 15 residues. The CDR3 region has the DNA TGTGCCAGCAGCGGAGAGCGGCCAAGCACAGATACGCAGTATTTT. Translation gives CASSGERPSTDTQYF. Combining the CDR3 with reference TRBV5-6 and TRBJ2-3 gives the whole variable domain DAGVTQSPTHLIKTRGQQVTLRCSPKSGHDTVSWYQQALGQGPQFIFQYYEEEERQRGNFPDRFSGHQFPNYSSELNVNALLLGDSALYLCASSGERPSTDTQYFGPGTRLTVL.

V and J are TRBV11-2 and TRBJ2-1; D is uncertain. Germline V gene lookup returns CDR1 SGHAT and CDR2 FQNNGV. V dropped 3 bases and J dropped 4 bases, with 16 bases sitting between them. The CDR3 sequence is 16 residues long. CDR3 nucleotides: TGTGCCAGCAGCTTGCGGCTATACCCCAAATACAATGAGCAGTTCTTC. Translating it yields CASSLRLYPKYNEQFF.

This clonotype was detected ten times or more. The chain recombines TRBV7-8 with TRBJ2-1; 7 bases align to TRBD1. Looked up from germline, CDR1 is SGHVS and CDR2 is FQNEAQ. CDR3 length: 14 amino acids. V was clipped by 3 bases and J by 5 bases; unmatched bases: 4. The CDR3 region has the DNA TGTGCCAGCAGCTTTCTCGGGACAGACAATGAGCAGTTCTTC. Its translation: CASSFLGTDNEQFF.

This clonotype showed up just a few times. The chain joins TRBV28 to TRBJ2-7, with 7 bases that match TRBD1. Trimming at V came to 6 bases and at J to 4 bases, leaving 12 bases not matched to a gene. Looked up from germline, CDR1 is MDHEN and CDR2 is SYDVKM. There are 15 residues in the CDR3. Here the CDR3 DNA reads TGTGCCAGCAGCTTGACAGGGTTCCCCCCGTACGAGCAGTACGTC. Its protein is CASSLTGFPPYEQYV.

The genes are TRBV20-1 and TRBJ2-7; 8 bases match TRBD1. The CDR3 totals 15 residues. V gave up 0 bases and J gave up 4 bases; unmatched junction bases: 8. Germline V gene sequence: CDR1 DFQATT, CDR2 SNEGSKA (reference sequence). The CDR3 is CSARDDRGGPYEQYV. The CDR3 coding sequence is TGCAGTGCTAGAGACGACAGGGGAGGTCCGTACGAGCAGTACGTC.

This clonotype has more than one count but fewer than ten. J is TRBJ2-4 and V is TRBV28; D ambiguous. V gave up 5 bases and J gave up 1 base, with 12 bases separating them. This CDR3 comprises 15 residues. Germline CDR1 and CDR2: MDHEN and SYDVKM. DNA for the CDR3: TGTGCCAGCAGTAGGCCCGAGAGGGCCAAAAACATTCAGTACTTC. Translating gives CASSRPERAKNIQYF. Using reference TRBV28 and TRBJ2-4 for the parts outside the CDR3, the full variable domain is DVKVTQSSRYLVKRTGEKVFLECVQDMDHENMFWYRQDPGLGLRLIYFSYDVKMKEKGDIPEGYSVSREKKERFSLILESASTNQTSMYLCASSRPERAKNIQYFGAGTRLSVL.

This chain links TRBV29-1 with TRBJ1-2; tentatively, D is TRBD1 (5 bases). CDR3 length: 11 residues. CDR1 is SQVTM, CDR2 ANQGSEA, per germline. The V end was cut by 7 bases, the J end by 7 bases, with 13 bases between. The CDR3 reads CSAEVGLGYTF. The CDR3, as DNA: TGCAGCGCCGAGGTGGGGCTTGGCTACACCTTC.

This clonotype was observed many times. The chain is built from TRBV7-2 and TRBJ1-3; no clear D. Trimming shortened V by 5 bases and J by 8 bases, and 13 bases separated the two germline ends. Germline CDR1 reads SGHTA; CDR2 reads FQGNSA. The CDR3 is made up of 13 amino acids. CDR3 DNA sequence: TGTGCCAGCAGCCCGCCGCAAAGGGACACCATATATTTT. Translated, it gives CASSPPQRDTIYF.

The V and J genes are TRBV29-1 and TRBJ2-5; 8 bases fit TRBD1. Unmatched junction bases numbered 15, after V lost 2 bases and J lost 7 bases. CDR1 and CDR2 (germline): SQVTM, ANQGSEA. The CDR3 spans 16 residues. In nucleotides, the CDR3 is TGCAGCGTTGAAAAGGACAGGGTATTCCAGGCGGGGACCCAGTACTTC. Amino acid sequence: CSVEKDRVFQAGTQYF.

A single count supports this clonotype. CDR3 sequence reads: CSAVGGRTDLEEAFF. The CDR3 bases are TGCAGTGCCGTGGGGGGGCGCACTGACTTGGAGGAAGCTTTCTTT. The chain recombines TRBV20-1 with TRBJ1-1, with TRBD1 as a possible D gene (6 bases). V lost 6 bases and J 8 bases, leaving 25 bases between the germline ends. Per the germline V gene, CDR1 is DFQATT and CDR2 is SNEGSKA (reference sequence). CDR3 length equals 15 residues.

The sample holds many counts of this clonotype. The chain joins TRBV28 to TRBJ1-1, with a weak D call TRBD1 (6 bases). V lost 8 bases and J 4 bases, leaving 29 bases between the germline ends. The CDR3 loop spans 18 amino acids. CDR1 is MDHEN and CDR2 is SYDVKM in the germline V gene. This CDR3 is CASQNRAGGGKRSTEAFF. The CDR3 coding sequence is TGTGCCAGCCAAAACAGGGCCGGCGGCGGTAAGAGAAGCACTGAAGCTTTCTTT.

The sample holds a few counts of this clonotype. This chain connects TRBV29-1 to TRBJ1-2, with D hard to call. Germline-derived CDR1 and CDR2 are SQVTM and ANQGSEA. With 4 bases removed from V and 3 bases from J, the gap between germline ends came to 9 bases. CDR3 size: 12 residues. Here the CDR3 reads CSVVATDYGYTF. The CDR3 nucleotides are TGCAGCGTTGTCGCGACCGACTATGGCTACACCTTC.

The chain combines TRBV2 with TRBJ1-1; TRBD1 might be the D (6 bases). CDR1 is SNHLY and CDR2 is FYNNEI in the germline V gene. V was clipped by 8 bases and J by 0 bases, with 10 bases between them. The CDR3 runs 13 residues. CDR3 sequence reads: CASGGTLNTEAFF. CDR3 nucleotide sequence: TGTGCCAGCGGAGGGACATTGAACACTGAAGCTTTCTTT.

The V gene is TRBV27, the J gene TRBJ1-3; a possible D gene is TRBD1 (5 bases). This CDR3 spans 14 amino acids. Deletions cut 3 bases from V and 4 bases from J, with 10 bases between. Germline assignment: CDR1 MNHEY and CDR2 SMNVEV (reference sequence). The CDR3 loop is CASSFAREGNTIYF. CDR3 nucleotide sequence: TGTGCCAGCAGTTTTGCCAGGGAAGGAAACACCATATATTTT.

As to this clonotype: Since a much larger clone is just one base distant, this may be a read error. The chain is built from TRBV4-3 and TRBJ2-1; perhaps TRBD2 as D (6 bases). The CDR3 sequence is 17 residues long. Deletions cut 2 bases from V and 6 bases from J, with 20 bases between. Germline CDR1 and CDR2: LGHNA and YSLEER. CDR3 amino acids: CASSQQPGLLALNEQFF. The DNA of the CDR3 is TGCGCCAGCAGCCAACAGCCAGGACTACTCGCCCTCAATGAGCAGTTCTTC.

This clonotype was detected ten times or more. One end of the junction is discordant with germline, which a read error may explain. The V gene is TRBV12-3 or TRBV12-4, the J gene TRBJ1-1, with TRBD1 as a possible D gene (6 bases). The CDR3 has 13 amino acids. The CDR3 loop is CASSLTSRGTFSF. For the CDR3, the DNA is TGTGCCAGCAGCCTCACAAGCAGGGGAACGTTCAGCTTT.

The V and J genes are TRBV20-1 and TRBJ1-4; no definite D call. This CDR3 has 14 residues. Between the trimmed V and J ends, which lost 1 base and 3 bases, there was a span of 9 bases. Germline V lookup: CDR1 DFQATT, CDR2 SNEGSKA (reference sequence). The CDR3 is CSARGGYANEKLFF. In nucleotides, the CDR3 is TGCAGTGCTAGAGGCGGGTACGCTAATGAAAAACTGTTTTTT.

This clonotype was counted between two and nine times. This chain connects TRBV6-2 or TRBV6-3 to TRBJ2-7; 10 positions agree with TRBD1. V lost 6 bases and J lost 2; bases outside the gene matches: 10. The CDR3 is 16 amino acids. The germline gives CDR1 MNHEY, CDR2 SVGEGT. In DNA, the CDR3 is TGTGCCAGCAGCCGCGGGGACAGGGGTTACCCCTACGAGCAGTACGTC. As protein: CASSRGDRGYPYEQYV.

This clonotype showed up just a few times. The gene calls are TRBV25-1 and TRBJ2-5, with D unclear. Germline V gene lookup returns CDR1 MGHDK and CDR2 SYGVNS. The V gene lost 7 bases and the J gene lost 0 bases, with 12 bases spanning the gap. The CDR3 has 14 residues. CDR3 protein: CASIIGQDQETQYF. The CDR3 nucleotides read TGTGCCAGCATAATCGGGCAGGACCAAGAGACCCAGTACTTC.

Many counts were recorded for this clonotype. The chain links TRBV7-2 to TRBJ2-2; the D gene is possibly TRBD1 (5 bases). This CDR3 is 16 amino acids long. The germline CDR1 and CDR2 sequences are SGHTA and FQGNSA. V lost 5 bases and J 4 bases, leaving 17 bases between the germline ends. CDR3 protein: CASSPLATASTGELFF. Written as DNA, the CDR3 is TGTGCCAGCAGCCCCCTCGCGACAGCCTCCACCGGGGAGCTGTTTTTT. Drawing the rest from reference TRBV7-2 and TRBJ2-2, the complete variable domain is GAGVSQSPSNKVTEKGKDVELRCDPISGHTALYWYRQSLGQGLEFLIYFQGNSAPDKSGLPSDRFSAERTGGSVSTLTIQRTQQEDSAVYLCASSPLATASTGELFFGEGSRLTVL.

The chain has TRBV2 and TRBJ2-1; perhaps TRBD1 as D (5 bases). The V end lost 8 bases, the J end lost 9 bases, and 23 bases lay between the germline ends. The CDR3 sequence is 15 residues long. The germline V gene encodes CDR1 SNHLY and CDR2 FYNNEI. The CDR3 region has the DNA TGTGCCAGCGACACTCAGGGAAACCCACGCGGTGAGCAGTTCTTC. Its protein product is CASDTQGNPRGEQFF. Looking up the rest from reference TRBV2 and TRBJ2-1 gives the full variable domain: EPEVTQTPSHQVTQMGQEVILRCVPISNHLYFYWYRQILGQKVEFLVSFYNNEISEKSEIFDDQFSVERPDGSNFTLKIRSTKLEDSAMYFCASDTQGNPRGEQFFGPGTRLTVL.

This clonotype was counted between two and nine times. The chain combines TRBV13 with TRBJ2-1; D is perhaps TRBD1 (6 bases). V lost 5 bases to trimming and J lost 8 bases, with 19 bases between them. Germline CDR1 is PRHDT and CDR2 is FYEKMQ (reference sequence). The CDR3 spans 15 residues. CDR3 residues: CASSPLQGPLDEQFF. CDR3 nucleotides: TGTGCCAGCAGCCCCTTGCAGGGGCCCCTGGATGAGCAGTTCTTC.

This clonotype was observed many times. The chain carries TRBV7-2 and TRBJ1-1, with D possibly matching TRBD1 (6 bases). V lost 1 base and J lost 8, with 23 bases in between. The V gene's germline CDR1 is SGHTA and CDR2 FQGNSA. The CDR3 consists of 17 residues. This chain's CDR3 is CASSLVQGGARFSEAFF. CDR3 coding DNA: TGTGCCAGCAGCTTAGTACAGGGAGGGGCGAGATTTAGCGAAGCTTTCTTT.

This chain connects TRBV19 to TRBJ1-1; D gene unclear. Trimming took 9 bases from V and 1 from J, leaving 21 bases between them. CDR1 and CDR2 from the germline V gene are LNHDA and SQIVND (reference sequence). CDR3 length: 16 residues. The CDR3 reads CASESFRDAKNTEAFF. The CDR3 DNA follows: TGTGCCAGCGAGAGCTTCCGAGACGCGAAGAACACTGAAGCTTTCTTT.

This chain joins TRBV19 and TRBJ1-5; D remains ambiguous. V was shortened by 2 bases and J by 0 bases, with 8 bases between the two germline ends. Germline V lookup: CDR1 LNHDA, CDR2 SQIVND (reference sequence). This CDR3 has 15 residues. CDR3: CASSILRDSNQPQHF. The DNA for the CDR3 is TGTGCCAGTAGTATACTGAGGGATAGCAATCAGCCCCAGCATTTT.

The CDR3 sequence: CASSTTGLVNTEAFF. CDR3 in DNA: TGTGCCAGTAGCACAACAGGGTTGGTGAACACTGAAGCTTTCTTT. The chain links TRBV19 to TRBJ1-1; D perhaps matches TRBD1 (6 bases). Trimming pared 6 bases from V and 0 bases from J, leaving 14 bases between. Per the germline V gene, CDR1 is LNHDA and CDR2 is SQIVND (reference sequence). This CDR3 is 15 amino acids long.